The clone carrying this T cell receptor (beta chain) occurred a few times. Its antigen is undetermined. These data come from a study of T cell repertoires in cytomegalovirus infection. Across the study: Selection of CMV epitopes for the study included recently identified HLA-C-restricted and well-studied HLA-B-restricted ones. Shared public TCR beta signatures pointed to both CMV infection and a matching HLA type. Study-level findings and limits: Accumulated public TCR beta family frequency recognized individuals carrying CMV together with the relevant HLA. Across the ex vivo response, the dominant clonotypes were HLA-C-restricted CMV-specific TCR beta clonotypes.

This CDR3 spans 14 amino acids. The germline CDR1 and CDR2 sequences are SGHVS and FQNEAQ. V was trimmed by 2 bases and J by 0 bases, leaving 8 bases between them. TCRdb independently ran MiXCR on the reads; one entry per CDR3 protein. The data hold about half a million distinct CDR3 sequences, with around 30% observed a single time. The material was cultured PBMCs, obtained from culture after CMV antigen stimulation. The sequence was obtained from a human donor in good health (CMV status not recorded). Some clones in this sample may be carry-over from other donors' samples. The chain employs TRBV7-8 and TRBJ2-7, with D hard to call. CDR3 amino acids: CASSLNGVSYEQYF. The CDR3 coding sequence is TGTGCCAGCAGCTTAAATGGGGTCTCCTACGAGCAGTACTTC. The full variable domain, with the rest looked up from reference TRBV7-8 and TRBJ2-7, is GAGVSQSPRYKVAKRGQDVALRCDPISGHVSLFWYQQALGQGPEFLTYFQNEAQLDKSGLPSDRFFAERPEGSVSTLKIQRTQQEDSAVYLCASSLNGVSYEQYFGPGTRLTVT.